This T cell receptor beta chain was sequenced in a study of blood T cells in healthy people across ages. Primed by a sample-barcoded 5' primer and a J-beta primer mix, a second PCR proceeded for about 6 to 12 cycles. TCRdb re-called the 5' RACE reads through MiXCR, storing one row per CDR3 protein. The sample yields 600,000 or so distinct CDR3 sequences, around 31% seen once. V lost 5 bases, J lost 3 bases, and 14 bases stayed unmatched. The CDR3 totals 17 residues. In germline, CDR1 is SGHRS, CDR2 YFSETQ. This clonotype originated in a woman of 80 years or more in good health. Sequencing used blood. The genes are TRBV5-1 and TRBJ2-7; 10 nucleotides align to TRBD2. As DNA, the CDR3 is TGCGCCAGCAGTCTCGGACTAGCGGAGGCCCAAGGCTACGAGCAGTACTTC. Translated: CASSLGLAEAQGYEQYF.